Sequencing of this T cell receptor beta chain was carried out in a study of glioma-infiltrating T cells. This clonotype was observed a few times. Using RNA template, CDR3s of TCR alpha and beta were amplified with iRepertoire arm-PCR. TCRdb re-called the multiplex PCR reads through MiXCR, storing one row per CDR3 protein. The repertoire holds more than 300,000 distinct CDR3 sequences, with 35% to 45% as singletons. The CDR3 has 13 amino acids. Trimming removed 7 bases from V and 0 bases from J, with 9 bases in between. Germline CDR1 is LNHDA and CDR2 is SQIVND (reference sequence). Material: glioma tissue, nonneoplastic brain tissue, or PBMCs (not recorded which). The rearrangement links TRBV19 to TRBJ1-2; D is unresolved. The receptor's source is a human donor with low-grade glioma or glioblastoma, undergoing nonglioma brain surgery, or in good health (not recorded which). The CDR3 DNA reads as TGTGCCAGTAACCCGAGGGCTAACTATGGCTACACCTTC. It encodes CASNPRANYGYTF.